The next 18 T cell receptor beta chains were all read from a single sample in a study of naive and memory T cell subsets (dated by TCRdb to 2016 to 2017). Beyond this particular receptor, the publication reports: A few larger clonotypes were present in naive repertoires, especially CD8 naive repertoires, and these clonotypes were possibly memory cells re-expressing CD45RA.

The receptor library was made with UMI-ligation and nested PCR. TCRdb lists the instrument as Illumina MiSeq. The beta constant-region primer was an equimolar mix of two oligonucleotides covering both TRBC1 and TRBC2. The ligated cDNA went through four rounds of PCR with nested alpha and beta constant-region primers together with the SP2 primer. TCRdb's own reprocessing of the public reads used fastp at Q25 and MiXCR and kept productive beta chains. Every CDR3 protein is listed once, alongside the most common genes and DNA of its rows. Here the sample has around 83,000 distinct CDR3 sequences; approximately 10% occur a single time. Jointly, the top ten make up more than 0.11% of the sample. Antigens of these TCRs are unknown. Sample: naive CD4+ T cells from blood. Read against the paper, the sample's cell subset or site label means: naive T cells, CD45RA high CD27+. The receptors shown here come from a human donor in good health.

This clonotype has a count of ten or more. The chain carries TRBV18 and TRBJ2-1, with 7 bases identical to TRBD1. CDR1 is KGHSH and CDR2 is LQKENI in the germline V gene. The CDR3 loop spans 13 amino acids. Trimming at V came to 5 bases and at J to 7 bases, leaving 5 bases not matched to a gene. The CDR3 coding sequence is TGTGCCAGCTCAAATCGGACAGGTAATGAGCAGTTCTTC. This gives the protein CASSNRTGNEQFF.

This clonotype was seen a few times. The chain links TRBV20-1 to TRBJ1-3; D gene unclear. The V end was cut by 5 bases, the J end by 2 bases, with 13 bases between. Germline CDR1 is DFQATT and CDR2 is SNEGSKA (reference sequence). The CDR3 totals 14 residues. This CDR3 is CSASSRIAGNTIYF. Written as DNA, the CDR3 is TGCAGTGCTTCTTCCCGGATAGCTGGAAACACCATATATTTT.

The chain joins TRBV9 to TRBJ2-1, with 13 bases lining up with TRBD2. The CDR3 runs 16 residues. V lost 4 bases, J lost 3 bases, and 4 bases stayed unmatched. CDR1 is SGDLS, CDR2 YYNGEE, per germline. CDR3 nucleotide sequence: TGTGCCAGCAGCTCAAGACTAGCGGGGGGCTACAATGAGCAGTTCTTC. This encodes CASSSRLAGGYNEQFF.

The chain carries TRBV6-1 and TRBJ1-5, with D tentatively TRBD1 (5 bases). Germline CDR1 MNHNS, CDR2 SASEGT. The CDR3 runs 14 residues. Trimming cost V 6 bases and J 6 bases, with 15 bases left between them. The CDR3: CASRQGDISQPQHF. The CDR3 nucleotides read TGTGCCAGCAGGCAGGGTGATATTAGTCAGCCCCAGCATTTT.

This clonotype was recorded many times. The rearrangement joins TRBV18 to TRBJ2-3; D gene ambiguous. V lost 1 base and J 6 bases, leaving 5 bases between the germline ends. The CDR3 consists of 12 residues. Germline-derived CDR1 and CDR2 are KGHSH and LQKENI. The CDR3 DNA sequence: TGTGCCAGCTCACCACGAACGGATACGCAGTATTTT. Translated: CASSPRTDTQYF.

The chain carries TRBV7-6 and TRBJ2-7; perhaps D is TRBD1 or TRBD2 (5 bases each). Germline V gene lookup returns CDR1 SGHVS and CDR2 FNYEAQ. The CDR3 is 16 residues long. V shed 6 bases and J shed 3 bases, with 21 bases lying between them. Written as DNA, the CDR3 is TGTGCCAGCAGTCCTCGAAAGGGACCCGCGTTCTACGAGCAGTACTTC. It is translated as CASSPRKGPAFYEQYF. The whole variable domain, filled in from reference TRBV7-6 and TRBJ2-7, reads GAGVSQSPRYKVTKRGQDVALRCDPISGHVSLYWYRQALGQGPEFLTYFNYEAQQDKSGLPNDRFSAERPEGSISTLTIQRTEQRDSAMYRCASSPRKGPAFYEQYFGPGTRLTVT.

This clonotype was counted at least ten times. This rearrangement joins TRBV3-1 to TRBJ1-1; 7 bases align to TRBD1. The CDR3 totals 12 residues. Trimming took 7 bases from V and 7 from J; bases not matched to a gene: 6. Germline V gene lookup returns CDR1 LGHDT and CDR2 YNNKEL (reference sequence). This CDR3 is CASTRQGYEAFF. The CDR3 DNA sequence: TGTGCCAGCACCCGACAGGGATATGAAGCTTTCTTT.

This clonotype was seen a single time. V is TRBV12-3 or TRBV12-4 and J is TRBJ1-5; possible D gene TRBD1, 5 bases. The CDR3 runs 15 residues. V was pared by 1 base and J by 2 bases, with 9 bases between. Here the CDR3 DNA reads TGTGCCAGCAGTTTAGGGGACGTAGGCAATCAGCCCCAGCATTTT. It is translated as CASSLGDVGNQPQHF.

The table lists this clonotype with a few counts. This sequence joins TRBV12-3 or TRBV12-4 and TRBJ1-4; TRBD1 aligns across 9 bases. The CDR3 runs 16 residues. Losses at the gene ends were 1 base for V and 8 bases for J; bases not matched to a gene: 8. The CDR3 loop is CASSLGGQGRGEKLFF. CDR3 sequence (DNA): TGTGCCAGCAGTTTAGGGGGACAGGGCCGGGGGGAAAAACTGTTTTTT.

The sample holds a few counts of this clonotype. The rearrangement uses TRBV20-1 and TRBJ1-1, with D possibly TRBD1 on 5 matching bases. This CDR3 has 13 amino acids. CDR1 DFQATT and CDR2 SNEGSKA come from the germline V gene (reference sequence). Trimming cost V 5 bases and J 4 bases, with 14 bases left between them. The CDR3 DNA reads TGCAGTGCTCGAACAAACAGGTTCACTGAAGCTTTCTTT. Its translation is CSARTNRFTEAFF.

This clonotype was observed at least ten times. The V and J genes are TRBV20-1 and TRBJ2-1; the D is unclear. Germline assignment: CDR1 DFQATT and CDR2 SNEGSKA (reference sequence). This CDR3 has 11 amino acids. The V gene lost 2 bases and the J gene lost 8 bases, with 7 bases spanning the gap. In nucleotides, the CDR3 is TGCAGTGCTAGAAGAGTAGATGAGCAGTTCTTC. Residues: CSARRVDEQFF.

The chain employs TRBV6-6 and TRBJ1-2; a weak D match, TRBD1 (5 bases). The CDR3 has 13 amino acids. Germline assignment: CDR1 MNHNY and CDR2 SVGAGI (reference sequence). Trimming pared 2 bases from V and 4 bases from J, leaving 8 bases between. DNA of the CDR3: TGTGCCAGCAGTTACGAGAGGGGCTATGGCTACACCTTC. It yields the protein CASSYERGYGYTF.

This clonotype was detected many times. The rearrangement uses TRBV5-1 and TRBJ2-1; D call uncertain. The CDR3 sequence is 13 residues long. The germline V gene has CDR1 SGHRS and CDR2 YFSETQ. Between the trimmed V and J ends, which lost 0 bases and 5 bases, there was a span of 6 bases. Written as DNA, the CDR3 is TGCGCCAGCAGCTTGGGACCTAACAATGAGCAGTTCTTC. This sequence encodes CASSLGPNNEQFF.

This clonotype showed up just a few times. The CDR3 here is CASSINGGNQPQHF. DNA for the CDR3: TGCGCCAGCAGTATTAACGGGGGGAATCAGCCCCAGCATTTT. The rearrangement joins TRBV4-3 to TRBJ1-5; D might be TRBD1 (5 bases). The V and J ends lost 6 bases and 4 bases respectively, with 13 bases between them. This CDR3 region has 14 residues. Germline V CDR1 and CDR2: LGHNA, YSLEER.

This clonotype was counted between two and nine times. The chain joins TRBV11-3 to TRBJ2-2; 8 bases are a match to TRBD1. This CDR3 spans 15 amino acids. Germline-derived CDR1 and CDR2 are SGHNT and YENEEA. Trimming at V came to 5 bases and at J to 7 bases, leaving 9 bases not matched to a gene. Written as DNA, the CDR3 is TGTGCCAGCAGCCAAAGGAGACAGGGGTTCGGGGAGCTGTTTTTT. Translating gives CASSQRRQGFGELFF.

This clonotype was observed at least ten times. The J gene is TRBJ2-7, the V gene TRBV18; D is possibly TRBD1 or TRBD2 (5 bases each). V was cut by 6 bases and J by 7 bases, with 7 bases left in between. This CDR3 has 10 residues. Per the germline V gene, CDR1 is KGHSH and CDR2 is LQKENI. CDR3 region: CASSGEEQYF. The CDR3 DNA follows: TGTGCCAGCTCGGGGGAGGAGCAGTACTTC.

A few counts support this clonotype. The chain uses TRBV20-1 and TRBJ2-5; D is unresolved. CDR1 is DFQATT and CDR2 is SNEGSKA in the germline V gene (reference sequence). V was pared by 1 base and J by 2 bases, with 8 bases between. This CDR3 region has 13 residues. The CDR3 spells CSARGSNQETQYF. DNA for the CDR3: TGCAGTGCTAGAGGGTCTAATCAAGAGACCCAGTACTTC.

There are a few counts of this clonotype. V and J are TRBV6-2 or TRBV6-3 and TRBJ2-2; D unclear. The CDR3 consists of 14 residues. Germline CDR1 and CDR2: MNHEY and SVGEGT. Trimming shortened V by 8 bases and J by 1 base, and 11 bases separated the two germline ends. CDR3 sequence reads: CASGRLENTGELFF. DNA for the CDR3: TGTGCCAGCGGTAGACTTGAGAACACCGGGGAGCTGTTTTTT.